The 27 T cell receptor beta chains given below trace back to one sample, sequenced in a study of blood T cell repertoires in COVID-19. Using immunoSEQ multiplex PCR, the repertoire was profiled, and TCRdb retains in-frame clones only, with some absent. The sample has 150,000 to 200,000 clones, around four fifths seen once. The sequencing input was PBMCs or T cells enriched from blood (not recorded which). The source of these receptors is a woman aged 45 to 65 who had recovered from COVID-19.

The V call is TRBV18, the J call TRBJ1-2; TRBD1 matches 11 bases. The CDR3 spans 14 residues. Unmatched junction bases numbered 4, after V lost 5 bases and J lost 5 bases. Looked up from germline, CDR1 is KGHSH and CDR2 is LQKENI. As DNA, the CDR3 is TGTGCCAGCTCATCCGGGACAGGGGGGTATGGCTACACCTTC. Protein: CASSSGTGGYGYTF.

The gene calls are TRBV3-1 (or the pseudogene TRBV3-2) and TRBJ2-3; 11 positions match TRBD1. The germline CDR1 and CDR2 sequences are LGHDT and YNNKEL (reference sequence). V dropped 1 base and J dropped 3; count of bases not matched to a gene: 3. The CDR3 spans 16 residues. The CDR3 is CASSQGTGGMTDTQYF. As DNA, the CDR3 is TGTGCCAGCAGCCAAGGGACAGGGGGCATGACAGATACGCAGTATTTT.

In this sample, this clone turned up a few times. A read error may produce the germline difference seen at one junction end. This chain uses TRBV7-7 with TRBJ2-5; tentatively, D is TRBD1 (6 bases). The CDR3 length is 14 residues. Germline V gene lookup returns CDR1 SSHAT and CDR2 FNYEAQ (reference sequence). The CDR3 DNA follows: TGTGCTAGCAAGGGGGTGGGGGCTCAAGAGACCCAGTACTTC. This encodes CASKGVGAQETQYF. Together with reference TRBV7-7 and TRBJ2-5, the CDR3 gives the full variable domain: GAGVSQSPRYKVTKRGQDVTLRCDPISSHATLYWYQQALGQGPEFLTYFNYEAQPDKSGLPSDRFSAERPEGSISTLTIQRTEQRDSAMYRCASKGVGAQETQYFGPGTRLLVL.

The chain links TRBV11-3 to TRBJ2-3, with D possibly TRBD2 on 6 matching bases. This CDR3 spans 18 amino acids. Deletions cut 1 base from V and 2 bases from J, with 19 bases between. Germline assignment: CDR1 SGHNT and CDR2 YENEEA. CDR3 protein: CASSLVRIGLTLTDTQYF. For the CDR3, the DNA is TGTGCCAGCAGCTTAGTCCGTATAGGACTAACCCTCACAGATACGCAGTATTTT.

V is TRBV7-2 and J is TRBJ2-7; 7 nucleotides line up with TRBD1. Germline V lookup: CDR1 SGHTA, CDR2 FQGNSA. V lost 5 bases to trimming and J lost 2 bases; unmatched junction nucleotides: 3. This CDR3 has 13 residues. CDR3 region: CASSKGAPYEQYV. CDR3 in DNA: TGTGCCAGCAGCAAGGGGGCCCCCTACGAGCAGTACGTC.

The V and J genes are TRBV19 and TRBJ2-2; unclear D gene. The length of the CDR3 is 15 residues. CDR1 is LNHDA, CDR2 SQIVND, per germline (reference sequence). V was trimmed by 5 bases and J by 2 bases, leaving 12 bases between them. In DNA form, the CDR3 reads TGTGCCAGTAGTCTTGAGCGAATTAACACCGGGGAGCTGTTTTTT. It is translated as CASSLERINTGELFF.

The chain is built from TRBV18 and TRBJ1-2; D might be TRBD1 (6 bases). The CDR3 length is 13 residues. The germline V and J ends were trimmed by 6 bases and 8 bases, with 16 bases remaining between them. Germline V gene lookup returns CDR1 KGHSH and CDR2 LQKENI. As DNA, the CDR3 is TGTGCCAGCTCCCTTAATAAGGGGGACGGCTACACCTTC. This encodes CASSLNKGDGYTF.

This rearrangement joins TRBV4-2 to TRBJ2-2, with D uncertain. The CDR3 is made up of 15 amino acids. The germline V gene encodes CDR1 LGHNA and CDR2 YNFKEQ. V was shortened by 3 bases and J by 0 bases, with 8 bases between the two germline ends. CDR3 protein: CASSQVQTNTGELFF. The CDR3 DNA follows: TGTGCCAGCAGCCAGGTACAGACGAACACCGGGGAGCTGTTTTTT.

The chain links TRBV7-9 to TRBJ2-2; 7 bases align to TRBD1. The CDR3 loop spans 16 amino acids. The germline V gene encodes CDR1 SEHNR and CDR2 FQNEAQ (reference sequence). V gave up 5 bases and J gave up 4 bases; unmatched junction bases: 10. The chain's CDR3 is CASSPPDRVGTGELFF. In DNA form, the CDR3 reads TGTGCCAGCAGCCCACCCGACAGGGTGGGCACCGGGGAGCTGTTTTTT.

This clone is a singleton in its sample. V gene TRBV19 combines with J gene TRBJ2-1; the D gene is possibly TRBD2 (8 bases). Germline V CDR1 and CDR2: LNHDA, SQIVND (reference sequence). V was shortened by 9 bases and J by 3 bases, with 21 bases between the two germline ends. CDR3 length: 16 residues. CDR3 bases: TGTGCCAGCGGGACAGACCGGGAGGGAGTCTACAATGAGCAGTTCTTC. The encoded protein is CASGTDREGVYNEQFF.

The chain has TRBV25-1 and TRBJ1-1; no clear D gene. This CDR3 comprises 13 residues. Germline-derived CDR1 and CDR2 are MGHDK and SYGVNS. V lost 6 bases and J 0 bases, leaving 8 bases between the germline ends. The CDR3: CASSGLMNTEAFF. The DNA for the CDR3 is TGTGCCAGCAGCGGTTTGATGAACACTGAAGCTTTCTTT.

The chain combines TRBV7-9 with TRBJ2-7; no definite D call. The CDR3 contains 17 residues. Germline CDR1 SEHNR, CDR2 FQNEAQ (reference sequence). V dropped 1 base and J dropped 0 bases, with 16 bases sitting between them. CDR3 residues: CASSLVLQAWSSYEQYV. The CDR3 region has the DNA TGTGCCAGCAGCTTAGTTCTTCAAGCGTGGAGCTCCTACGAGCAGTACGTC.

The J gene is TRBJ1-2, the V gene TRBV5-1; D might be TRBD1 (6 bases). The V gene lost 0 bases and the J gene lost 8 bases, with 14 bases spanning the gap. The germline gives CDR1 SGHRS, CDR2 YFSETQ. The CDR3 spans 14 residues. The DNA for the CDR3 is TGCGCCAGCAGCTTGGACAGGGCCGGCGAAGGCTACACCTTC. It specifies CASSLDRAGEGYTF.

The count of this clone is one. The rearrangement links TRBV5-1 to TRBJ2-5, with TRBD1 matching 8 bases. The germline CDR1 and CDR2 sequences are SGHRS and YFSETQ. Trimming at V came to 3 bases and at J to 0 bases, leaving 13 bases not matched to a gene. This CDR3 has 18 residues. The CDR3 sequence is CASSSRTGPRAYQETQYF. CDR3 sequence (DNA): TGCGCCAGCAGCTCAAGGACAGGGCCACGGGCGTACCAAGAGACCCAGTACTTC.

The chain is built from TRBV11-2 and TRBJ2-7; the D is unclear. The CDR3 runs to 12 residues. CDR1 and CDR2 (germline): SGHAT, FQNNGV. Trimming shortened V by 1 base and J by 6 bases, and 7 bases separated the two germline ends. This chain's CDR3 is CASSLAASEQYV. CDR3 nucleotides: TGTGCCAGCAGCTTAGCTGCGTCCGAGCAGTACGTC.

The chain carries TRBV19 and TRBJ1-1; 8 nucleotides line up with TRBD1. Trimming removed 4 bases from V and 4 bases from J; junction bases left unmatched: 5. This CDR3 is built from 14 residues. Per the germline V gene, CDR1 is LNHDA and CDR2 is SQIVND (reference sequence). CDR3 protein: CASSTDRAGTEAFF. The CDR3 nucleotides are TGTGCCAGTAGTACGGACAGGGCGGGCACTGAAGCTTTCTTT. The whole variable domain, remainder taken from reference TRBV19 and TRBJ1-1, is DGGITQSPKYLFRKEGQNVTLSCEQNLNHDAMYWYRQDPGQGLRLIYYSQIVNDFQKGDIAEGYSVSREKKESFPLTVTSAQKNPTAFYLCASSTDRAGTEAFFGQGTRLTVV.

This chain uses TRBV29-1 with TRBJ1-2, with D uncertain. Germline CDR1 and CDR2: SQVTM and ANQGSEA. This CDR3 is 11 amino acids long. Trimming removed 4 bases at V and 5 bases at J, with 8 bases between. The CDR3 bases are TGCAGCGTTGCTTCGGAGTATGGCTACACCTTC. This sequence encodes CSVASEYGYTF.

The chain is built from TRBV6-5 and TRBJ1-2; D gene ambiguous. CDR1 MNHEY and CDR2 SVGAGI come from the germline V gene. Trimming removed 0 bases at V and 8 bases at J, with 10 bases between. CDR3 length: 13 amino acids. CDR3 DNA: TGTGCCAGCAGTTACTCGATGAGGGAAGGCTACACCTTC. Protein: CASSYSMREGYTF.

The CDR3 reads CASSQSGGGTDTQYF. In nucleotides, the CDR3 is TGTGCCAGCAGCCAGAGCGGGGGGGGCACAGATACGCAGTATTTT. The rearrangement uses TRBV5-4 and TRBJ2-3; 10 bases match TRBD2. The CDR3 sequence is 15 residues long. Germline-derived CDR1 and CDR2 are SGHNT and YYREEE (reference sequence). With V trimmed by 4 bases and J by 1 base, 3 bases remained unmatched. Based on the CDR3 plus reference TRBV5-4 and TRBJ2-3, the full variable domain is ETGVTQSPTHLIKTRGQQVTLRCSSQSGHNTVSWYQQALGQGPQFIFQYYREEENGRGNFPPRFSGLQFPNYSSELNVNALELDDSALYLCASSQSGGGTDTQYFGPGTRLTVL.

This clone was seen once. V usage is TRBV13 and J usage is TRBJ1-2, with D possibly matching TRBD1 (5 bases). The CDR3 runs to 13 residues. In germline, CDR1 is PRHDT, CDR2 FYEKMQ (reference sequence). With 3 bases removed from V and 4 bases from J, the gap between germline ends came to 9 bases. CDR3 protein: CASSFQGSYGYTF. CDR3 sequence (DNA): TGTGCCAGCAGCTTCCAGGGATCCTATGGCTACACCTTC.

The genes are TRBV19 and TRBJ2-5; 9 nucleotides align to TRBD2. Looked up from germline, CDR1 is LNHDA and CDR2 is SQIVND (reference sequence). The junction had 9 bases not matched to a gene; V was cut back by 5 bases and J by 5 bases. The CDR3 is 15 residues long. The CDR3 region is CASSPSSGARETQYF. CDR3 coding DNA: TGTGCCAGTAGTCCCTCTAGCGGGGCGAGGGAGACCCAGTACTTC.

The chain has TRBV11-2 and TRBJ2-3; TRBD2 matches 9 bases. The CDR3 is 20 amino acids. The V segment lost 0 bases and the J segment 0 bases; nucleotides outside the gene matches: 13. Germline V lookup: CDR1 SGHAT, CDR2 FQNNGV. DNA for the CDR3: TGTGCCAGCAGCTTAGAAGGTCTCCTCAAAGCGGGGGGAAGCACAGATACGCAGTATTTT. Amino acid sequence: CASSLEGLLKAGGSTDTQYF. Full variable domain (outside the CDR3, taken from reference TRBV11-2 and TRBJ2-3): EAGVAQSPRYKIIEKRQSVAFWCNPISGHATLYWYQQILGQGPKLLIQFQNNGVVDDSQLPKDRFSAERLKGVDSTLKIQPAKLEDSAVYLCASSLEGLLKAGGSTDTQYFGPGTRLTVL.

The V call is TRBV4-3, the J call TRBJ2-5; 9 nucleotides line up with TRBD2. The CDR3 is 17 amino acids. V dropped 0 bases and J dropped 5; count of bases not matched to a gene: 10. Germline CDR1 LGHNA, CDR2 YSLEER. The CDR3 is CASSQDVGGRARETQYF. CDR3 in DNA: TGCGCCAGCAGCCAAGATGTCGGCGGGAGGGCCCGGGAGACCCAGTACTTC.

This clone was counted a few times. This chain uses TRBV5-1 with TRBJ1-1; D possibly corresponds to TRBD1 (6 bases). V lost 3 bases, J lost 5 bases, and 17 bases lay in between. There are 15 residues in the CDR3. Per the germline V gene, CDR1 is SGHRS and CDR2 is YFSETQ. In nucleotides, the CDR3 is TGCGCCAGCAGCTCGATTCAGGGGAGTGGAACTGAAGCTTTCTTT. Its protein is CASSSIQGSGTEAFF.

This chain joins TRBV30 and TRBJ2-3; perhaps TRBD2 as D (6 bases). V was trimmed by 0 bases and J by 4 bases, leaving 14 bases between them. This CDR3 contains 15 residues. From germline, CDR1 is GTSNPN and CDR2 SVGIG (reference sequence). The CDR3 reads CAWSVYSGGADTQYF. The CDR3 DNA reads as TGTGCCTGGAGTGTGTATTCCGGAGGGGCAGATACGCAGTATTTT. Looking up the rest from reference TRBV30 and TRBJ2-3 gives the full variable domain: SQTIHQWPATLVQPVGSPLSLECTVEGTSNPNLYWYRQAAGRGLQLLFYSVGIGQISSEVPQNLSASRPQDRQFILSSKKLLLSDSGFYLCAWSVYSGGADTQYFGPGTRLTVL.

This CDR3 reads CASSRMGGDNEQFF. The CDR3 DNA follows: TGCGCCAGCAGCCGAATGGGGGGTGACAATGAGCAGTTCTTC. V and J are TRBV4-1 and TRBJ2-1; tentatively, D is TRBD2 (6 bases). From germline, CDR1 is MGHRA and CDR2 YSYEKL. V was shortened by 4 bases and J by 5 bases, with 12 bases between the two germline ends. The CDR3 has 14 residues.

V and J are TRBV5-6 and TRBJ2-1; D gene ambiguous. CDR1 and CDR2 (germline): SGHDT, YYEEEE. V gave up 3 bases and J gave up 14 bases, with 18 bases separating them. This CDR3 is 13 amino acids long. CDR3 nucleotides: TGTGCCAGCAGCTCGGTTGACTTCCCGGGTGAGTTCTTC. Residues: CASSSVDFPGEFF.